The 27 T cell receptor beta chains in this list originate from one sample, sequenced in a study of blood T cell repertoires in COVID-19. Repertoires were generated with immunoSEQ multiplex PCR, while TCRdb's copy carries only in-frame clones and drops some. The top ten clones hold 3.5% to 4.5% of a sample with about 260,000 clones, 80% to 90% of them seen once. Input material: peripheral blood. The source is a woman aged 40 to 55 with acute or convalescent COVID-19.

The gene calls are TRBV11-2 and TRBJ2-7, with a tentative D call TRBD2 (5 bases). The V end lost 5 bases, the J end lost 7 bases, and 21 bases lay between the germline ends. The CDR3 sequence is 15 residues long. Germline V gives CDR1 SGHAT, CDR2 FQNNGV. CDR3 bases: TGTGCCAGCAGCCATGGGTGGGTGGCCGGGGAGGAGCAGTACGTC. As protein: CASSHGWVAGEEQYV.

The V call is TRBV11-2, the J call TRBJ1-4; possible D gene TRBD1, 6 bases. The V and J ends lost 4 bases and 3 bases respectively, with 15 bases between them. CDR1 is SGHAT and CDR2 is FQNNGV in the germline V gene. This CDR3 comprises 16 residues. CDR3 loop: CASSYYRDTANEKLFF. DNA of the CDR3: TGTGCCAGCAGCTACTACCGGGACACAGCTAATGAAAAACTGTTTTTT.

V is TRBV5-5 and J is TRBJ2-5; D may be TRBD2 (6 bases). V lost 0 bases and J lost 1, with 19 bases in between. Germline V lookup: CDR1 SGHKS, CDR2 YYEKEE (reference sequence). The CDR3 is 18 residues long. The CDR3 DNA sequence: TGTGCCAGCAGCTTGGCCGTTTCGACTAGAAGGGTCCAAGAGACCCAGTACTTC. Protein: CASSLAVSTRRVQETQYF.

The CDR3 loop is CASSLRTGGWETQYF. The CDR3, as DNA: TGTGCCAGCAGCTTACGGACCGGAGGATGGGAGACCCAGTACTTC. This rearrangement joins TRBV9 to TRBJ2-5; D may be TRBD2 (5 bases). Per germline, CDR1 SGDLS and CDR2 YYNGEE. V was shortened by 4 bases and J by 5 bases, with 18 bases between the two germline ends. The length of the CDR3 is 15 residues.

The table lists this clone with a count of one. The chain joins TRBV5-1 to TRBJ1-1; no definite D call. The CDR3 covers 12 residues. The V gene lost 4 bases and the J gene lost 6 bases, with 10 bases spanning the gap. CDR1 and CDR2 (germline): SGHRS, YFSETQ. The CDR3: CASSRAGAEAFF. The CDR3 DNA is TGCGCCAGCAGCCGTGCCGGGGCTGAAGCTTTCTTT.

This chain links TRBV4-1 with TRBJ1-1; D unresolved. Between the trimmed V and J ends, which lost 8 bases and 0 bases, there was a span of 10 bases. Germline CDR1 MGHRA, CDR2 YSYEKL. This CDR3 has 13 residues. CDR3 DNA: TGCGCCAGCGCCTTTACGGTGAACACTGAAGCTTTCTTT. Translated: CASAFTVNTEAFF.

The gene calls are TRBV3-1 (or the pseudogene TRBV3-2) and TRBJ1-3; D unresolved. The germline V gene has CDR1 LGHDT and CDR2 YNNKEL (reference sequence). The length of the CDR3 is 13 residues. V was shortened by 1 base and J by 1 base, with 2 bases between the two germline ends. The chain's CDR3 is CASSQVSGNTIYF. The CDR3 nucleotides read TGTGCCAGCAGCCAAGTATCTGGAAACACCATATATTTT.

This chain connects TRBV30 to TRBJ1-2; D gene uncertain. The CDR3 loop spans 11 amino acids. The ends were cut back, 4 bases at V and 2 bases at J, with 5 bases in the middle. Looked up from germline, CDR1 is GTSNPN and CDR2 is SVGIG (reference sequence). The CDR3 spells CAWNMNYGYTF. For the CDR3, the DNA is TGTGCCTGGAACATGAACTATGGCTACACCTTC.

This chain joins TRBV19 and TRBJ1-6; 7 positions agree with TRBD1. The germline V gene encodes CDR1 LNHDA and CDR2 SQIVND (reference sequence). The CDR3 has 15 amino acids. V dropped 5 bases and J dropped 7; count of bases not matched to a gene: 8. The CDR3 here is CASSVQQGRNSPLHF. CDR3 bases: TGTGCCAGTAGTGTTCAACAGGGGCGAAATTCACCCCTCCACTTT. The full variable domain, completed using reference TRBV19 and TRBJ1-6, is DGGITQSPKYLFRKEGQNVTLSCEQNLNHDAMYWYRQDPGQGLRLIYYSQIVNDFQKGDIAEGYSVSREKKESFPLTVTSAQKNPTAFYLCASSVQQGRNSPLHFGNGTRLTVT.

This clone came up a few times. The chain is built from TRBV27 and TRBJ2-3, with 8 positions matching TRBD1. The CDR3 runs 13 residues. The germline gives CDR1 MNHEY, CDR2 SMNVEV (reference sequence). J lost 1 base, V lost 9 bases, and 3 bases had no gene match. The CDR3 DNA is TGTGCCAGTCAGACAGGGGGCACAGATACGCAGTATTTT. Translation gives CASQTGGTDTQYF.

The CDR3 coding sequence is TGTGCCAGCAGCTCGTTAGCGGGGCCCTCCTACAATGAGCAGTTCTTC. This sequence encodes CASSSLAGPSYNEQFF. This chain connects TRBV5-4 to TRBJ2-1; TRBD2 agrees at 8 bases. This CDR3 spans 16 amino acids. The V and J ends lost 3 bases and 0 bases, in that order; junction bases with no gene match: 5. Per germline, CDR1 SGHNT and CDR2 YYREEE (reference sequence).

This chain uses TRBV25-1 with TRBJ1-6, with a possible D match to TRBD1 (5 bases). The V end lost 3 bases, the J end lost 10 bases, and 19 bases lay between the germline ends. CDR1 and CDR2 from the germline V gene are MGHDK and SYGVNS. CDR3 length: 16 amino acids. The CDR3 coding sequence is TGTGCCAGCAGTGATTGGGACGGGGGGTACGGGTCACCCCTCCACTTT. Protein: CASSDWDGGYGSPLHF.

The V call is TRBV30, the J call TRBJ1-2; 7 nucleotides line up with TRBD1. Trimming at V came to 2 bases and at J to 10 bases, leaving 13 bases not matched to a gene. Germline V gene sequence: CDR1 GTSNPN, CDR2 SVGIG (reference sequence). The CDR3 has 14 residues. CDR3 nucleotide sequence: TGTGCCTGGAGTCTCTCGGGACAGCTCCCAGTCTACACCTTC. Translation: CAWSLSGQLPVYTF.

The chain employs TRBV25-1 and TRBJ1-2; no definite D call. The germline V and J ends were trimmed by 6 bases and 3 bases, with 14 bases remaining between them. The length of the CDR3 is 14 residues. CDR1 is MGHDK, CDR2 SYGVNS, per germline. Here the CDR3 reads CASSALDIHYGYTF. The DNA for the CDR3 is TGTGCCAGCAGCGCCTTAGACATACACTATGGCTACACCTTC.

CDR3 amino acids: CASSRTQGPHNEKLFF. CDR3 DNA sequence: TGTGCCAGCAGCCGTACACAGGGTCCGCATAATGAAAAACTGTTTTTT. The chain combines TRBV9 with TRBJ1-4; maybe TRBD1 (6 bases). The germline V gene has CDR1 SGDLS and CDR2 YYNGEE. This CDR3 comprises 16 residues. Trimming removed 4 bases at V and 4 bases at J, with 17 bases between.

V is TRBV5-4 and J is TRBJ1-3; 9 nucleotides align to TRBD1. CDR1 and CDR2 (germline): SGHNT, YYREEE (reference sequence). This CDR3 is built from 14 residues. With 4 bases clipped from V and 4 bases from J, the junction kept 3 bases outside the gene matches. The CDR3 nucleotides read TGTGCCAGCAGCGTGACAGGGGGGGGAAACACCATATATTTT. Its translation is CASSVTGGGNTIYF. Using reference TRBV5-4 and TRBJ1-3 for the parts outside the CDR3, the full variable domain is ETGVTQSPTHLIKTRGQQVTLRCSSQSGHNTVSWYQQALGQGPQFIFQYYREEENGRGNFPPRFSGLQFPNYSSELNVNALELDDSALYLCASSVTGGGNTIYFGEGSWLTVV.

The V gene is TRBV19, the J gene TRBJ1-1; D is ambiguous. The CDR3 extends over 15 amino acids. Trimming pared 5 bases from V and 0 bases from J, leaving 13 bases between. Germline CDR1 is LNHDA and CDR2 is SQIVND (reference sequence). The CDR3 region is CASSLTVYMNTEAFF. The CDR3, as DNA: TGTGCCAGTAGTCTTACGGTCTATATGAACACTGAAGCTTTCTTT.

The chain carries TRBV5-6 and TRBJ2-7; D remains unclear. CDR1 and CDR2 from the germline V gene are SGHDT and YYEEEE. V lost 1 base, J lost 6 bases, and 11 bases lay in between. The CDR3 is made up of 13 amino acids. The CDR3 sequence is CASSLPLGTEQYV. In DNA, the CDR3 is TGTGCCAGCAGCTTGCCCCTAGGAACCGAGCAGTACGTC.

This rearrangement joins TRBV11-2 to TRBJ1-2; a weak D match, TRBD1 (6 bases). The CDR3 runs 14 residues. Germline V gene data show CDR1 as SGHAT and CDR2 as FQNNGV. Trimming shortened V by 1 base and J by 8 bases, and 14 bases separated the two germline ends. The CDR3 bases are TGTGCCAGCAGCTTAGCTGGACAGTTTACGGGCTACACCTTC. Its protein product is CASSLAGQFTGYTF.

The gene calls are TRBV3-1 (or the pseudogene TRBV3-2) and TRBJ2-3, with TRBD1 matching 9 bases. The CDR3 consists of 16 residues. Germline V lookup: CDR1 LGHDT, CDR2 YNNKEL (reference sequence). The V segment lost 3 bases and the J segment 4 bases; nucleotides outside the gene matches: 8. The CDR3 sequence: CASSHLGTGRADTQYF. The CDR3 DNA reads TGTGCCAGCAGCCACCTAGGGACAGGGCGCGCAGATACGCAGTATTTT.

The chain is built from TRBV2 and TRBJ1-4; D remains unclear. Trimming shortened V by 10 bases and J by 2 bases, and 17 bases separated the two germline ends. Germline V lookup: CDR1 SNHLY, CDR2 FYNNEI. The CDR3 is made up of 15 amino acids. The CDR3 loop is CATSWGGITNEKLFF. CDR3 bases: TGTGCCACCTCATGGGGAGGGATTACTAATGAAAAACTGTTTTTT.

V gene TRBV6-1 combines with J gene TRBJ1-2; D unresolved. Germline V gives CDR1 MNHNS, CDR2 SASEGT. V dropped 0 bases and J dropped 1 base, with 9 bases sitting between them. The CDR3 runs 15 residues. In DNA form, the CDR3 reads TGTGCCAGCAGTGAAGCCTCCTCTGTTAACTATGGCTACACCTTC. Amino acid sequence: CASSEASSVNYGYTF.

The CDR3 coding sequence is TGTGCCAGCAGCACCTCTAGCGGGGGGGATCTCTATAACTCCTACAATGAGCAGTTCTTC. It codes for CASSTSSGGDLYNSYNEQFF. The chain joins TRBV7-8 to TRBJ2-1, with 12 bases that match TRBD2. CDR3 length: 20 residues. V gave up 5 bases and J gave up 0 bases; unmatched junction bases: 14. In germline, CDR1 is SGHVS, CDR2 FQNEAQ.

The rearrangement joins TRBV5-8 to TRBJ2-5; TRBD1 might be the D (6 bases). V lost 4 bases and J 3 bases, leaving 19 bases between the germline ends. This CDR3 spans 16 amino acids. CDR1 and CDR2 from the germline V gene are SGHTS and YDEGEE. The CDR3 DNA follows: TGTGCCAGCAGCCTTACAGGGTGGGGCGAGGAAGAGACCCAGTACTTC. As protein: CASSLTGWGEEETQYF.

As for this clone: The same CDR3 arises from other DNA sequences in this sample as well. The CDR3: CASSAGQGNTIYF. CDR3 nucleotide sequence: TGCGCCAGCAGCGCGGGACAGGGAAACACCATATATTTT. This chain connects TRBV5-1 to TRBJ1-3; 7 bases match TRBD1. CDR1 and CDR2 (germline): SGHRS, YFSETQ. The CDR3 is made up of 13 amino acids. After removal of 4 bases from V and 4 bases from J, the junction contained 2 bases not matched to a gene.

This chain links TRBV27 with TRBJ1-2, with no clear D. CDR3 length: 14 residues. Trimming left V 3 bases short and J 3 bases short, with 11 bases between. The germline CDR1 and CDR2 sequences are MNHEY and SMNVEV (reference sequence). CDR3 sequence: CASSFVGEDYGYTF. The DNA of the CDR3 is TGTGCCAGCAGTTTTGTGGGTGAGGACTATGGCTACACCTTC.

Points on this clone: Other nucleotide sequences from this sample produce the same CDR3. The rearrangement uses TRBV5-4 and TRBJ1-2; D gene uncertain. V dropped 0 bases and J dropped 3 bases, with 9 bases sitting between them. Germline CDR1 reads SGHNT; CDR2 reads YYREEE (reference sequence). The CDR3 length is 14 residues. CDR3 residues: CASSLGGDYYGYTF. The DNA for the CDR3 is TGTGCCAGCAGCTTGGGCGGCGACTACTATGGCTACACCTTC.